This passage covers 21 T cell receptor beta chains from one sample sequenced in a study of cytotoxic CD8 clonotypes in ibrutinib-treated CLL. Sequencing used immunoSEQ multiplex PCR; TCRdb keeps in-frame clones, though not all of them. This sample yields around 20,000 clones, of which about 64% are seen a single time; around 30% belongs to the top ten. Sequenced material: PBMCs, taken after 24 months of ibrutinib treatment. These receptors were collected from a human donor with chronic lymphocytic leukemia.

This clone was recorded a few times. The gene calls are TRBV5-4 and TRBJ1-6; TRBD1 might be the D (6 bases). Trimming took 4 bases from V and 8 from J, leaving 10 bases between them. Germline lookup yields CDR1 SGHNT and CDR2 YYREEE (reference sequence). The CDR3 is 13 amino acids. The CDR3 DNA is TGTGCCAGCAGCCCAGGGGTGGATTCACCCCTCCACTTT. This codes for CASSPGVDSPLHF.

This chain links TRBV10-2 with TRBJ1-5, with D possibly being TRBD1 (5 bases). The length of the CDR3 is 15 residues. The germline gives CDR1 WSHSY, CDR2 SAAADI. Trimming took off 2 bases at V and 4 bases at J, with 12 bases between the two ends. The CDR3 protein is CASSETQGLNQPQHF. In DNA, the CDR3 is TGCGCCAGCAGTGAGACGCAGGGCCTGAATCAGCCCCAGCATTTT.

This chain connects TRBV10-2 to TRBJ2-7; D not certain. This CDR3 region has 13 residues. V dropped 2 bases and J dropped 2 bases, with 7 bases sitting between them. Germline CDR1 is WSHSY and CDR2 is SAAADI. The CDR3 is CASSEPKTYEQYF. CDR3 nucleotide sequence: TGCGCCAGCAGTGAGCCAAAAACCTACGAGCAGTACTTC.

The chain uses TRBV19 and TRBJ1-1; 8 bases line up with TRBD1. This CDR3 contains 12 residues. With V trimmed by 7 bases and J by 8 bases, 6 bases remained unmatched. Germline V gene sequence: CDR1 LNHDA, CDR2 SQIVND (reference sequence). As DNA, the CDR3 is TGTGCCAGTACTCAGACAGGGGCGGAAGCTTTCTTT. It is translated as CASTQTGAEAFF.

The gene calls are TRBV29-1 and TRBJ2-7, with D tentatively TRBD2 (7 bases). This CDR3 contains 13 residues. Trimming cost V 5 bases and J 5 bases, with 16 bases left between them. Germline values: CDR1 SQVTM, CDR2 ANQGSEA. The CDR3 is CSVQPSGGHEQYF. In DNA, the CDR3 is TGCAGCGTTCAGCCCTCGGGGGGCCACGAGCAGTACTTC.

This clone showed up just a few times. This chain uses TRBV18 with TRBJ2-2; D possibly corresponds to TRBD1 (5 bases). V lost 0 bases, J lost 1 base, and 15 bases lay in between. This CDR3 contains 18 residues. Germline-derived CDR1 and CDR2 are KGHSH and LQKENI. CDR3 amino acids: CASSPPMGQDLNTGELFF. Here the CDR3 DNA reads TGTGCCAGCTCACCACCGATGGGGCAGGACCTGAACACCGGGGAGCTGTTTTTT.

This clone was counted between two and nine times. This sequence joins TRBV7-6 and TRBJ2-2; tentative D call: TRBD1 (5 bases). Trimming pared 0 bases from V and 0 bases from J, leaving 8 bases between. The CDR3 contains 16 residues. In germline, CDR1 is SGHVS, CDR2 FNYEAQ. In nucleotides, the CDR3 is TGTGCCAGCAGCTTAGCCTTGGACACGAACACCGGGGAGCTGTTTTTT. Translating gives CASSLALDTNTGELFF.

The genes are TRBV19 and TRBJ1-1; D unresolved. The V end lost 5 bases, the J end lost 0 bases, and 13 bases lay between the germline ends. This CDR3 has 15 amino acids. CDR1 and CDR2 from the germline V gene are LNHDA and SQIVND (reference sequence). CDR3 sequence: CASSSPQRLNTEAFF. The CDR3 DNA is TGTGCCAGTAGTTCGCCACAAAGGTTGAACACTGAAGCTTTCTTT.

The chain is built from TRBV11-3 and TRBJ2-7; 7 nucleotides line up with TRBD2. The CDR3 has 14 residues. CDR1 is SGHNT and CDR2 is YENEEA in the germline V gene. V shed 5 bases, J shed 5 bases, and the junction held 9 bases outside the gene matches. CDR3 amino acids: CASSPMGGDHEQYF. Written as DNA, the CDR3 is TGTGCCAGCAGCCCAATGGGGGGGGACCACGAGCAGTACTTC.

The gene calls are TRBV6-1 and TRBJ2-2, with D possibly matching TRBD2 (5 bases). The CDR3 spans 14 residues. Trimming shortened V by 4 bases and J by 0 bases, and 6 bases separated the two germline ends. CDR1 is MNHNS, CDR2 SASEGT, per germline. The CDR3 here is CASSGEPNTGELFF. The CDR3 region has the DNA TGTGCCAGCAGTGGGGAGCCGAACACCGGGGAGCTGTTTTTT.

V and J are TRBV19 and TRBJ2-3; D gene uncertain. V was cut by 10 bases and J by 2 bases, with 13 bases left in between. CDR1 is LNHDA, CDR2 SQIVND, per germline (reference sequence). This CDR3 is 13 amino acids long. DNA for the CDR3: TGTGCCACTAAAAGAGAAGACACAGATACGCAGTATTTT. Amino acids: CATKREDTDTQYF.

The chain combines TRBV2 with TRBJ1-2; 7 nucleotides agree with TRBD1. With 6 bases clipped from V and 4 bases from J, the junction kept 2 bases outside the gene matches. CDR3 length equals 12 residues. CDR1 is SNHLY, CDR2 FYNNEI, per germline. Here the CDR3 DNA reads TGTGCCAGCAGCCGGGACAGCTATGGCTACACCTTC. Translation: CASSRDSYGYTF.

The rearrangement uses TRBV29-1 and TRBJ1-2; tentative D call: TRBD1 (5 bases). Trimming removed 7 bases from V and 8 bases from J, with 26 bases in between. Per the germline V gene, CDR1 is SQVTM and CDR2 is ANQGSEA. The CDR3 covers 15 residues. The CDR3 sequence: CSADERRGKRDGYTF. The CDR3 DNA sequence: TGCAGCGCCGATGAACGACGGGGGAAGAGGGACGGCTACACCTTC.

V is TRBV5-4 and J is TRBJ2-1; no reliable D call. V was pared by 1 base and J by 3 bases, with 8 bases between. CDR3 length: 14 amino acids. Germline V gene lookup returns CDR1 SGHNT and CDR2 YYREEE (reference sequence). The CDR3 region is CASSLSADYNEQFF. DNA for the CDR3: TGTGCCAGCAGCTTGTCTGCTGACTACAATGAGCAGTTCTTC.

This sequence joins TRBV5-6 and TRBJ2-1, with D uncertain. Germline V gene sequence: CDR1 SGHDT, CDR2 YYEEEE. This CDR3 comprises 12 residues. Trimming took 0 bases from V and 6 from J, leaving 4 bases between them. The CDR3 DNA reads as TGTGCCAGCAGCTTGGCCTCCAATGAGCAGTTCTTC. Translation: CASSLASNEQFF. Combining the CDR3 with reference TRBV5-6 and TRBJ2-1 gives the whole variable domain DAGVTQSPTHLIKTRGQQVTLRCSPKSGHDTVSWYQQALGQGPQFIFQYYEEEERQRGNFPDRFSGHQFPNYSSELNVNALLLGDSALYLCASSLASNEQFFGPGTRLTVL.

The rearrangement joins TRBV27 to TRBJ2-7; D possibly corresponds to TRBD2 (6 bases). From germline, CDR1 is MNHEY and CDR2 SMNVEV (reference sequence). The CDR3 is 12 residues long. V gave up 2 bases and J gave up 6 bases, with 8 bases separating them. In DNA, the CDR3 is TGTGCCAGCAGTTTAGGAGGGCTCGAGCAGTACTTC. Encoded protein: CASSLGGLEQYF.

This clone occurred a few times. This chain joins TRBV19 and TRBJ2-7, with D possibly being TRBD1 (6 bases). The CDR3 has 15 amino acids. Germline CDR1 and CDR2: LNHDA and SQIVND (reference sequence). Between the trimmed V and J ends, which lost 7 bases and 1 base, there was a span of 17 bases. The CDR3 is CASTPDRSSSYEQYF. The CDR3 DNA reads as TGTGCCAGTACTCCGGACAGATCTTCTTCCTACGAGCAGTACTTC.

This clone ranks as medium-sized (0.01 to 0.1%). The chain combines TRBV27 with TRBJ2-7; D gene uncertain. CDR1 MNHEY and CDR2 SMNVEV come from the germline V gene (reference sequence). V lost 3 bases and J lost 7, with 13 bases in between. The CDR3 is 13 amino acids. The CDR3 reads CASSFSPDLEQYF. CDR3 in DNA: TGTGCCAGCAGTTTTTCTCCGGATCTGGAGCAGTACTTC.

J is TRBJ1-2 and V is TRBV4-2; D is unclear. The V end lost 4 bases, the J end lost 0 bases, and 12 bases lay between the germline ends. Looked up from germline, CDR1 is LGHNA and CDR2 is YNFKEQ. The CDR3 spans 15 residues. CDR3 coding DNA: TGTGCCAGCAGCCTCGGTATGGGATCTAACTATGGCTACACCTTC. This sequence encodes CASSLGMGSNYGYTF.

This clone appeared many times. The rearrangement links TRBV6-1 to TRBJ1-5; no clear D gene. Trimming left V 7 bases short and J 6 bases short, with 13 bases between. The CDR3 sequence is 13 residues long. CDR1 MNHNS and CDR2 SASEGT come from the germline V gene. The CDR3 region is CASNQDPGQPQHF. The CDR3 nucleotides are TGTGCCAGCAATCAAGACCCCGGTCAGCCCCAGCATTTT.

This clone was seen more than once but under ten times. The gene calls are TRBV19 and TRBJ1-1, with TRBD1 matching 9 bases. The CDR3 spans 17 residues. V dropped 4 bases and J dropped 1; count of bases not matched to a gene: 10. Germline CDR1 reads LNHDA; CDR2 reads SQIVND (reference sequence). For the CDR3, the DNA is TGTGCCAGTAGTAAAATGACAGGGGGACTAGCGAACACTGAAGCTTTCTTT. Translated: CASSKMTGGLANTEAFF.